These T cell receptor beta chains were read from a single sample in a study of blood T cell repertoires in COVID-19. The data were produced by immunoSEQ multiplex PCR, yet TCRdb's version contains in-frame clones alone and is incomplete. Of 130,000 to 150,000 clones in the sample, 75% to 90% were seen once. Sequenced material: peripheral blood. The receptors were gathered from a man over 45 who had recovered from COVID-19. CDR3s include the opening cysteine and the closing phenylalanine or tryptophan. A D gene is named only where the DNA matches it firmly. Where a row states a size, it is once, few, many or the class of an expanded clone; other rows omit it.

D gene | J gene | clone size | V gene | CDR3 DNA | CDR3 protein
- | TRBJ2-1 | - | TRBV30 | TGTGCCTGGAGTGTAATCCCGGGGGCCTACAATGAGCAGTTCTTC | CAWSVIPGAYNEQFF
- | TRBJ1-6 | - | TRBV6-5 | TGTGCCAGCAACCCCCAGGGTTATAATTCACCCCTCCACTTT | CASNPQGYNSPLHF
TRBD1 | TRBJ1-1 | - | TRBV19 | TGTGCCAGTAGTATTCCCGGGACAGGGGGATGGACTGAAGCTTTCTTT | CASSIPGTGGWTEAFF
TRBD1 | TRBJ1-5 | once | TRBV5-5 | TGTGCCAGCAGCCCGGGGACAGGGGGCGCGGGGCAGCCCCAGCATTTT | CASSPGTGGAGQPQHF
TRBD1 | TRBJ2-3 | - | TRBV7-8 | TGTGCCAGCAGCCCCCGACAGGGGAGGTCGGCCACAGATACGCAGTATTTT | CASSPRQGRSATDTQYF
TRBD1 | TRBJ1-4 | few | TRBV7-2 | TGTGCCAGCAGCTTGGACAGGGCTAATGAAAAACTGTTTTTT | CASSLDRANEKLFF
TRBD1 | TRBJ2-1 | - | TRBV7-9 | TGTGCCAGCAGCCGACAGGGTGAACAGTTCTTC | CASSRQGEQFF
- | TRBJ1-2 | - | TRBV25-1 | TGTGCCAGCAGTGAATCGGGGGACCGGGGAAACTATGGCTACACCTTC | CASSESGDRGNYGYTF
- | TRBJ2-5 | - | TRBV9 | TGTGCCAGCAGCGCGAGGCTGGATCCCGGGGAGACCCAGTACTTC | CASSARLDPGETQYF
TRBD2 | TRBJ2-3 | - | TRBV5-1 | TGCGCCAGCAGCTTGGAAGGGCTAGCGGCCACAGATACGCAGTATTTT | CASSLEGLAATDTQYF
TRBD2 | TRBJ2-1 | - | TRBV5-6 | TGTGCCAGCAGCTGGACCGGGACTAAGCACAATGAGCAGTTCTTC | CASSWTGTKHNEQFF
- | TRBJ1-2 | - | TRBV2 | TGTGCCAGCACGGCGGGAAGCTATGGCTACACCTTC | CASTAGSYGYTF
TRBD1 | TRBJ2-7 | - | TRBV6-5 | TGTGCCAGCAGTTTAGAGACAGGGCGCGACGAGCAGTACTTC | CASSLETGRDEQYF
- | TRBJ2-7 | - | TRBV9 | TGTGCTAGCGGCCCCGGGGAAGCCTACGAGCAGTACTTC | CASGPGEAYEQYF
TRBD2 | TRBJ2-5 | - | TRBV10-2 | TGCGCCAGCAGAAATTTGACTAGCGGGGGGCCCCAAGAGACCCAGTACTTC | CASRNLTSGGPQETQYF
- | TRBJ2-4 | - | TRBV6-5 | TGTGCCAGCAGTTCCCTCCGGGAAGGGGCCAAAAACATTCAGTACTTC | CASSSLREGAKNIQYF
- | TRBJ2-7 | - | TRBV12-3/TRBV12-4 | TGTGCCAGCAGTTTAGCGCAGGGACAACAGCAGTACTTC | CASSLAQGQQQYF